This passage covers 30 T cell receptor beta chains from one sample sequenced in a study of T cell repertoires in cytomegalovirus infection (dated by TCRdb to between 2018 and 2021). These receptors' targets are unknown. The run used an Illumina HiSeq 1500. TCRdb reran the public reads through fastp at Q25 and MiXCR, keeping productive beta chains. Duplicate CDR3 protein sequences are folded into a single record with the most common DNA and genes. Recorded for this sample are approximately 470,000 distinct CDR3 sequences; roughly 46% of them occurred a single time. The ten biggest clones cover about 41% of the sample. The treatment or condition label corresponds to: in vitro stimulation with specific CMV peptide epitopes to enrich CMV-specific T cells. Source: cultured PBMCs, taken from culture after CMV antigen stimulation. The receptors come from a human donor in good health (CMV status not recorded). Some clones in this sample may be carry-over from other donors' samples.

The CDR3: CASIGAGGGTDTQYF. The CDR3 DNA reads TGTGCCAGTATAGGTGCGGGGGGAGGTACAGATACGCAGTATTTT. The V gene is TRBV28, the J gene TRBJ2-3, with TRBD2 matching over 8 bases. CDR3 length: 15 amino acids. Trimming took 9 bases from V and 3 from J; bases not matched to a gene: 11. Germline CDR1 reads MDHEN; CDR2 reads SYDVKM.

This chain links TRBV7-2 with TRBJ2-7, with a weak D call TRBD2 (5 bases). Germline V gives CDR1 SGHTA, CDR2 FQGNSA. V lost 1 base and J lost 7, with 11 bases in between. The CDR3 has 13 residues. CDR3 coding DNA: TGTGCCAGCAGCTTAGTTTTGCGGAGGGAGCAGTACTTC. Amino acids: CASSLVLRREQYF.

This clonotype was picked up many times. V is TRBV7-2 and J is TRBJ1-5; TRBD1 is a possible D gene (5 bases). Germline CDR1 and CDR2: SGHTA and FQGNSA. V was trimmed by 1 base and J by 0 bases, leaving 7 bases between them. The CDR3 contains 15 residues. The CDR3 sequence: CASSLVGVSNQPQHF. The CDR3 DNA reads as TGTGCCAGCAGCTTAGTGGGGGTTAGCAATCAGCCCCAGCATTTT.

This sequence joins TRBV6-2 or TRBV6-3 and TRBJ2-1; D is unclear. This CDR3 spans 10 amino acids. V dropped 8 bases and J dropped 7 bases, with 6 bases sitting between them. CDR1 is MNHEY and CDR2 is SVGEGT in the germline V gene. CDR3 sequence: CASGPNEQFF. In DNA form, the CDR3 reads TGTGCCAGCGGTCCGAATGAGCAGTTCTTC.

This sequence joins TRBV20-1 and TRBJ1-2; 10 bases align to TRBD1. Germline lookup yields CDR1 DFQATT and CDR2 SNEGSKA (reference sequence). The V segment lost 3 bases and the J segment 2 bases; nucleotides outside the gene matches: 3. The CDR3 extends over 14 amino acids. CDR3 nucleotide sequence: TGCAGTGCTAGTAGGGACAGGGGAAACTATGGCTACACCTTC. Its translation: CSASRDRGNYGYTF.

The chain is built from TRBV2 and TRBJ2-5, with D unclear. Looked up from germline, CDR1 is SNHLY and CDR2 is FYNNEI. This CDR3 spans 13 amino acids. Trimming pared 5 bases from V and 3 bases from J, leaving 10 bases between. CDR3 sequence reads: CASSLGVKETQYF. CDR3 sequence (DNA): TGTGCCAGCAGTTTGGGTGTTAAAGAGACCCAGTACTTC.

V gene TRBV27 combines with J gene TRBJ2-1, with D tentatively TRBD1 (5 bases). CDR3 length: 18 amino acids. V was clipped by 6 bases and J by 5 bases, with 26 bases between them. The V gene's germline CDR1 is MNHEY and CDR2 SMNVEV (reference sequence). CDR3 amino acids: CASSPYPPPAARDNEQFF. The CDR3 DNA follows: TGTGCCAGCAGCCCTTACCCACCCCCCGCGGCCAGGGACAATGAGCAGTTCTTC.

The V gene is TRBV7-2, the J gene TRBJ1-2; D is possibly TRBD1 (6 bases). CDR1 SGHTA and CDR2 FQGNSA come from the germline V gene. CDR3 length equals 13 residues. Deletions cut 3 bases from V and 3 bases from J, with 8 bases between. CDR3: CASSFKGDYGYTF. The CDR3 coding sequence is TGTGCCAGCAGCTTTAAGGGGGACTATGGCTACACCTTC. The whole variable domain, remainder taken from reference TRBV7-2 and TRBJ1-2, is GAGVSQSPSNKVTEKGKDVELRCDPISGHTALYWYRQSLGQGLEFLIYFQGNSAPDKSGLPSDRFSAERTGGSVSTLTIQRTQQEDSAVYLCASSFKGDYGYTFGSGTRLTVV.

This clonotype was seen a handful of times. The chain recombines TRBV7-2 with TRBJ2-1, with D unclear. This CDR3 spans 15 amino acids. The germline V and J ends were trimmed by 3 bases and 4 bases, with 13 bases remaining between them. Germline V gives CDR1 SGHTA, CDR2 FQGNSA. The CDR3 loop reads CASSLDLHTYNEQFF. DNA for the CDR3: TGTGCCAGCAGCTTGGACCTGCACACTTACAATGAGCAGTTCTTC.

The V and J genes are TRBV12-3 or TRBV12-4 and TRBJ2-1; D gene ambiguous. There are 12 residues in the CDR3. V dropped 6 bases and J dropped 8 bases, with 11 bases sitting between them. Here the CDR3 DNA reads TGTGCCAGCAGCACGACTCGGGATGAGCAGTTCTTC. Protein product: CASSTTRDEQFF.

This clonotype was recorded a few times. The chain uses TRBV9 and TRBJ2-7; the match to TRBD1 covers 8 bases. From germline, CDR1 is SGDLS and CDR2 YYNGEE. The CDR3 runs 15 residues. After removal of 0 bases from V and 6 bases from J, the junction contained 8 bases not matched to a gene. The CDR3 spells CASSVAPGQGSEQYF. CDR3 sequence (DNA): TGTGCCAGCAGCGTAGCCCCAGGACAGGGATCCGAGCAGTACTTC.

This rearrangement joins TRBV4-2 to TRBJ1-5; tentative D call: TRBD1 (5 bases). CDR1 is LGHNA and CDR2 is YNFKEQ in the germline V gene. The CDR3 runs 17 residues. Deletions cut 4 bases from V and 4 bases from J, with 20 bases between. The CDR3 DNA is TGTGCCAGCAGCCCGGACATTGCGGCGGAGGGGAATCAGCCCCAGCATTTT. Translation: CASSPDIAAEGNQPQHF.

Only a few counts were recorded for this clonotype. The rearrangement uses TRBV6-1 and TRBJ1-1; TRBD1 aligns across 7 bases. Looked up from germline, CDR1 is MNHNS and CDR2 is SASEGT. This CDR3 region has 13 residues. V was clipped by 7 bases and J by 10 bases; unmatched bases: 12. The CDR3 DNA reads TGTGCCAGCACCATCTCGGGACAGAAGAGAGCTTTCTTT. Its protein is CASTISGQKRAFF.

The chain links TRBV7-2 to TRBJ2-7, with TRBD2 matching 11 bases. With V trimmed by 5 bases and J by 3 bases, 9 bases remained unmatched. The CDR3 totals 16 residues. The germline CDR1 and CDR2 sequences are SGHTA and FQGNSA. The CDR3 loop is CASSPPPGLAVYEQYF. CDR3 nucleotides: TGTGCCAGCAGCCCCCCCCCGGGACTAGCGGTCTACGAGCAGTACTTC. Looking up the rest from reference TRBV7-2 and TRBJ2-7 gives the full variable domain: GAGVSQSPSNKVTEKGKDVELRCDPISGHTALYWYRQSLGQGLEFLIYFQGNSAPDKSGLPSDRFSAERTGGSVSTLTIQRTQQEDSAVYLCASSPPPGLAVYEQYFGPGTRLTVT.

The CDR3 DNA reads as TGTGCCAGTAGTATGTTAGGGGAGGGCGGTGAGCAGTTCTTC. This translates into CASSMLGEGGEQFF. The rearrangement uses TRBV19 and TRBJ2-1; 7 bases fit TRBD2. Per the germline V gene, CDR1 is LNHDA and CDR2 is SQIVND (reference sequence). The CDR3 length is 14 residues. With V trimmed by 3 bases and J by 9 bases, 8 bases remained unmatched.

The chain is built from TRBV24-1 and TRBJ2-2, with TRBD1 matching over 8 bases. The CDR3 is 14 amino acids. CDR1 is KGHDR, CDR2 SFDVKD, per germline. V lost 4 bases to trimming and J lost 5 bases; unmatched junction nucleotides: 2. The CDR3 nucleotides are TGTGCCACCAGTGAAGGGACAGGAACCGGGGAGCTGTTTTTT. The encoded protein is CATSEGTGTGELFF.

This clonotype was counted many times. The chain carries TRBV7-2 and TRBJ2-1, with 10 bases matching TRBD2. The V gene's germline CDR1 is SGHTA and CDR2 FQGNSA. The CDR3 is made up of 16 amino acids. With 5 bases clipped from V and 7 bases from J, the junction kept 11 bases outside the gene matches. CDR3 DNA sequence: TGTGCCAGCAGCCCTGCGAGCGGGAGGGCCAGTAATGAGCAGTTCTTC. This sequence encodes CASSPASGRASNEQFF.

A few counts support this clonotype. CDR3 coding DNA: TGTGCCAGCAGCGCACTAGCGGCAGGCAGCAATGAGCAGTTCTTC. Translation gives CASSALAAGSNEQFF. The chain uses TRBV7-4 and TRBJ2-1, with 8 nucleotides matching TRBD2. Losses at the gene ends were 5 bases for V and 6 bases for J; bases not matched to a gene: 9. CDR1 is SGHVT and CDR2 is SQSDAQ in the germline V gene. This CDR3 region has 15 residues. Full variable domain (outside the CDR3, taken from reference TRBV7-4 and TRBJ2-1): GAGVSQSPRYKVAKRGRDVALRCDSISGHVTLYWYRQTLGQGSEVLTYSQSDAQRDKSGRPSGRFSAERPERSVSTLKIQRTEQGDSAVYLCASSALAAGSNEQFFGPGTRLTVL.

V gene TRBV9 combines with J gene TRBJ1-1; tentatively, D is TRBD1 (5 bases). V was shortened by 4 bases and J by 6 bases, with 10 bases between the two germline ends. Germline V lookup: CDR1 SGDLS, CDR2 YYNGEE. This CDR3 has 12 residues. The CDR3: CASSFGTSEAFF. In DNA, the CDR3 is TGTGCCAGCAGCTTCGGGACTTCTGAAGCTTTCTTT. The full variable domain, completed using reference TRBV9 and TRBJ1-1, is DSGVTQTPKHLITATGQRVTLRCSPRSGDLSVYWYQQSLDQGLQFLIQYYNGEERAKGNILERFSAQQFPDLHSELNLSSLELGDSALYFCASSFGTSEAFFGQGTRLTVV.

The V call is TRBV20-1, the J call TRBJ2-1, with D maybe TRBD2 (5 bases). The germline gives CDR1 DFQATT, CDR2 SNEGSKA (reference sequence). CDR3 size: 11 residues. Trimming left V 7 bases short and J 5 bases short, with 9 bases between. In nucleotides, the CDR3 is TGCAGTGTTCGGGGTAACAATGAGCAGTTCTTC. Encoded protein: CSVRGNNEQFF.

The chain joins TRBV15 to TRBJ2-3, with TRBD2 identical over 8 bases. Germline V lookup: CDR1 LNHNV, CDR2 YYDKDF (reference sequence). V shed 0 bases and J 0 bases; nucleotides not matched to a gene: 8. The CDR3 is made up of 18 amino acids. Written as DNA, the CDR3 is TGTGCCACCAGCAGAGAGACTTTAGCGGGACTTAGCACAGATACGCAGTATTTT. This codes for CATSRETLAGLSTDTQYF.

This chain connects TRBV18 to TRBJ2-3, with D possibly being TRBD1 (5 bases). V dropped 4 bases and J dropped 0 bases, with 11 bases sitting between them. Looked up from germline, CDR1 is KGHSH and CDR2 is LQKENI. The CDR3 loop spans 15 amino acids. The CDR3 coding sequence is TGTGCCAGCTCACGTACGACAGACAGCACAGATACGCAGTATTTT. Amino acids: CASSRTTDSTDTQYF.

The rearrangement uses TRBV7-2 and TRBJ1-1, with D uncertain. Germline V gene data show CDR1 as SGHTA and CDR2 as FQGNSA. V lost 1 base and J 3 bases, leaving 9 bases between the germline ends. CDR3 length: 14 residues. CDR3 sequence reads: CASSLGPGDTEAFF. In DNA, the CDR3 is TGTGCCAGCAGCTTAGGACCCGGGGACACTGAAGCTTTCTTT.

V gene TRBV19 combines with J gene TRBJ1-1; TRBD1 agrees at 7 bases. V shed 7 bases, J shed 1 base, and the junction held 12 bases outside the gene matches. The germline V gene has CDR1 LNHDA and CDR2 SQIVND (reference sequence). This CDR3 is built from 16 residues. The CDR3 spells CASNITLRDRNTEAFF. CDR3 in DNA: TGTGCCAGTAACATCACCCTCCGGGACAGGAACACTGAAGCTTTCTTT.

The V and J genes are TRBV12-3 or TRBV12-4 and TRBJ1-1, with D perhaps matching TRBD1 (6 bases). There are 15 residues in the CDR3. V was clipped by 0 bases and J by 1 base, with 9 bases between them. CDR3 in amino acids: CASSLADRPNTEAFF. The CDR3 DNA reads as TGTGCCAGCAGTTTAGCGGACAGACCGAACACTGAAGCTTTCTTT.

The genes are TRBV12-3 or TRBV12-4 and TRBJ2-5; the D gene is possibly TRBD2 (6 bases). V was shortened by 4 bases and J by 2 bases, with 14 bases between the two germline ends. The CDR3 has 15 amino acids. This CDR3 reads CASSWGETAQETQYF. Written as DNA, the CDR3 is TGTGCCAGCAGTTGGGGGGAGACAGCTCAAGAGACCCAGTACTTC.

Many counts were recorded for this clonotype. The gene calls are TRBV7-8 and TRBJ2-7; D perhaps matches TRBD1 (6 bases). CDR3 size: 13 residues. Trimming left V 6 bases short and J 5 bases short, with 14 bases between. Looked up from germline, CDR1 is SGHVS and CDR2 is FQNEAQ. DNA for the CDR3: TGTGCCAGCAGGGACAGTTTGGGAAACGAGCAGTACTTC. This codes for CASRDSLGNEQYF.

This clonotype turned up a few times. The chain employs TRBV7-2 and TRBJ1-1; no clear D gene. The CDR3 runs 14 residues. V lost 4 bases to trimming and J lost 1 base, with 10 bases between them. Germline V gene sequence: CDR1 SGHTA, CDR2 FQGNSA. The CDR3 here is CASSSSLGNTEAFF. The CDR3 nucleotides are TGTGCCAGCAGCTCTAGCTTGGGGAACACTGAAGCTTTCTTT.

This clonotype was found a few times. The J gene is TRBJ2-3, the V gene TRBV7-2, with D perhaps matching TRBD2 (5 bases). The CDR3 length is 15 residues. The germline V and J ends were trimmed by 5 bases and 5 bases, with 17 bases remaining between them. Per the germline V gene, CDR1 is SGHTA and CDR2 is FQGNSA. The CDR3 region has the DNA TGTGCCAGCAGCCAACAGTCGTCGGCGGGAGATACGCAGTATTTT. Protein: CASSQQSSAGDTQYF.

The chain carries TRBV7-4 and TRBJ2-3; possibly TRBD2 for D (5 bases). Per the germline V gene, CDR1 is SGHVT and CDR2 is SQSDAQ. The V end lost 8 bases, the J end lost 2 bases, and 11 bases lay between the germline ends. The CDR3 is 13 residues long. The CDR3 reads CASEGLTTDTQYF. The CDR3 nucleotides are TGTGCCAGCGAGGGATTAACCACAGATACGCAGTATTTT.